This TCR beta chain originates from a study of beta chain features in type 1 diabetes. This clone was seen a handful of times. Reverse transcription of all isolated RNA meant that expressed TCRB transcripts were sequenced. Generated by immunoSEQ multiplex PCR, the TCRdb table keeps only in-frame clones and is missing some. This repertoire shows 680,000 or so clones, around 15% found once; its top ten account for 0.093%. Post-sort purity exceeded 95% for all sorted populations. This sequence was found in a man aged 18-30 years in good health. The sample consisted of naive CD4+ T cells from blood.

This chain's CDR3 is CASSFQVLNYGYTF. The CDR3 DNA sequence: TGTGCCAGCAGCTTCCAGGTTCTTAACTATGGCTACACCTTC. This chain joins TRBV7-9 and TRBJ1-2; D is ambiguous. The length of the CDR3 is 14 residues. The ends were cut back, 3 bases at V and 1 base at J, with 9 bases in the middle. The V gene's germline CDR1 is SEHNR and CDR2 FQNEAQ (reference sequence).